This T cell receptor (beta chain) was documented in a study of healthy donors' naive CD4 and CD8 T cells. Notes on the study in general: Bias from naive T cell homeostatic proliferation was not addressed. CDR3 charge plus V and J genes appeared to account for about an eighth of CD4/CD8 variance. A reported CD4+/CD8+ bias affected most V and J genes in naive cells.

Germline V lookup: CDR1 SQVTM, CDR2 ANQGSEA. The CDR3 runs 13 residues. Trimming pared 3 bases from V and 0 bases from J, leaving 8 bases between. A linear amplification protocol produced the TCR libraries from about 0.45 ug of total RNA. MiXCR, run by TCRdb on the reads, gives a single entry per CDR3 protein. The data hold about 180,000 distinct CDR3 sequences, with about four fifths observed a single time. On this clonotype itself: Its antigen is not known.

This receptor was obtained from a pool of human donors in good health; the sample pools cells from several healthy donors. Sequenced sample: naive CD4+ and CD8+ T cells sorted from blood, pooled from several donors. The chain recombines TRBV29-1 with TRBJ2-5; D remains ambiguous. The CDR3 loop reads CSVESENQETQYF. The CDR3 DNA follows: TGCAGCGTTGAGAGCGAAAACCAAGAGACCCAGTACTTC.